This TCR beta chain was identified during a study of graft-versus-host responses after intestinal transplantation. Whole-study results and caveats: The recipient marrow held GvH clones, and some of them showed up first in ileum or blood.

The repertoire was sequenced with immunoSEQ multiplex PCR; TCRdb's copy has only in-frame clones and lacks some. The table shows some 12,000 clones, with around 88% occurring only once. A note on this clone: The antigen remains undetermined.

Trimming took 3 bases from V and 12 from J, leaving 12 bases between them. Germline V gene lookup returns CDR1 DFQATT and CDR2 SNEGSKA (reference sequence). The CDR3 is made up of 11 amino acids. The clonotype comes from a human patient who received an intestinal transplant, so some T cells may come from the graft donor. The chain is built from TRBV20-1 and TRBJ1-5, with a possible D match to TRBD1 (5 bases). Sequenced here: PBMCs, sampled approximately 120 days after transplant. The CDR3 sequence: CSASLGESQHF. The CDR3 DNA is TGCAGTGCTAGCCTAGGGGAGAGCCAGCATTTT.